This TCR beta chain appears in the sequencing data of a study of cytomegalovirus exposure and HLA in healthy donors. A multiplex PCR was run with 60 Vbeta primers and 13 Jbeta primers. Using immunoSEQ multiplex PCR, the repertoire was profiled, and TCRdb retains in-frame clones only, with some absent. The table shows over 200,000 clones, with just over 75% occurring only once. The ends lost 3 bases at V and 3 bases at J; junction bases unmatched: 11. CDR1 MNHEY and CDR2 SMNVEV come from the germline V gene (reference sequence). The CDR3 covers 16 residues. The material sequenced was PBMCs. J is TRBJ2-7 and V is TRBV27; 7 bases agree with TRBD2. The sequence was obtained from a woman aged 55-70 years in good health and CMV-seropositive. The CDR3 nucleotides are TGTGCCAGCAGTTTCCTACCGGGACTAACATACTACGAGCAGTACTTC. Its protein is CASSFLPGLTYYEQYF.